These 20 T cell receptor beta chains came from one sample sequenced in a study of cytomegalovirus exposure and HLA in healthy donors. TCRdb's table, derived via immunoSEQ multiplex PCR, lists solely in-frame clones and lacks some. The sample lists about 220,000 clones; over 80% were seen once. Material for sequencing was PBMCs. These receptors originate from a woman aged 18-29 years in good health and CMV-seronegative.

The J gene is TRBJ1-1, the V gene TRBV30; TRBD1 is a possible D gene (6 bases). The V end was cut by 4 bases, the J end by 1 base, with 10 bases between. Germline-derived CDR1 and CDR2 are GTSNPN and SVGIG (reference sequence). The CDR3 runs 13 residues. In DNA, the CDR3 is TGTGCCTGGACAGGGGTGTGGAACACTGAAGCTTTCTTT. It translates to CAWTGVWNTEAFF.

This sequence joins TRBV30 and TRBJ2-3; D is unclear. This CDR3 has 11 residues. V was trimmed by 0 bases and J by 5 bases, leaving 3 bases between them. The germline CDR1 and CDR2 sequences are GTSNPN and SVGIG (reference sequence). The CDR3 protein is CAWSVQDTQYF. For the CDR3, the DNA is TGTGCCTGGAGTGTACAAGATACGCAGTATTTT.

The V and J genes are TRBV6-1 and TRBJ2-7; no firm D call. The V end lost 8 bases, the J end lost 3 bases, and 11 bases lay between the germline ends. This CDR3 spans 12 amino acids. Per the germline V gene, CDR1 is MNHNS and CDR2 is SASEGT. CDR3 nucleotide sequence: TGTGCCAGCGGGCGTTCGGTCTACGAGCAGTACTTC. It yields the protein CASGRSVYEQYF.

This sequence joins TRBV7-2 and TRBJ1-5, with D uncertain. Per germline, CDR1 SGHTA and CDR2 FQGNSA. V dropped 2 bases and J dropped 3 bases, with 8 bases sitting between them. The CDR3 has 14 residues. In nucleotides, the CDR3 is TGTGCCAGCAGCTTAAGAGCCCCCAATCAGCCCCAGCATTTT. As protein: CASSLRAPNQPQHF.

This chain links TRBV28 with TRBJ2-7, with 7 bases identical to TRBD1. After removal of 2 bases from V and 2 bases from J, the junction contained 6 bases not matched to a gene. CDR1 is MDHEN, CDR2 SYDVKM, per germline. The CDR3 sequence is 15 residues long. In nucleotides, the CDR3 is TGTGCCAGCAGTTTAATCGGGACAGTTCCCTACGAGCAGTACTTC. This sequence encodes CASSLIGTVPYEQYF.

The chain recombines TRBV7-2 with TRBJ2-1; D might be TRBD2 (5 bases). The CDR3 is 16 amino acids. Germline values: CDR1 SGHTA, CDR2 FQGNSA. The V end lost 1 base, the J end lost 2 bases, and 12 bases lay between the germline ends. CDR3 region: CASSLGSSGPYNEQFF. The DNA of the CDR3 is TGTGCCAGCAGCTTAGGCTCAAGCGGACCCTACAATGAGCAGTTCTTC.

The CDR3 region is CASSLVSGPEQFF. DNA of the CDR3: TGTGCCAGCAGCTTAGTAAGTGGGCCTGAGCAGTTCTTC. This chain links TRBV7-6 with TRBJ2-1; D unclear. This CDR3 contains 13 residues. V was clipped by 1 base and J by 9 bases, with 10 bases between them. CDR1 SGHVS and CDR2 FNYEAQ come from the germline V gene.

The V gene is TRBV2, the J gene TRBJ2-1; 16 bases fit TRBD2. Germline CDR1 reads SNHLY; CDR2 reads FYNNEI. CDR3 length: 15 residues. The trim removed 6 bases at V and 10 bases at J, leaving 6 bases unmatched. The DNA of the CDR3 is TGTGCCAGCAGCGCCGGGACTAGCGGGAGGGGGGAGCAGTTCTTC. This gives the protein CASSAGTSGRGEQFF.

The DNA of the CDR3 is TGTGCCAGCAGTGGGACAGGGCTTAACACTGAAGCTTTCTTT. Translating it yields CASSGTGLNTEAFF. V gene TRBV5-4 combines with J gene TRBJ1-1; 9 bases are a match to TRBD1. This CDR3 is 14 amino acids long. Germline V gives CDR1 SGHNT, CDR2 YYREEE (reference sequence). J was trimmed by 2 bases and V by 5 bases; bases with no gene match: 4.

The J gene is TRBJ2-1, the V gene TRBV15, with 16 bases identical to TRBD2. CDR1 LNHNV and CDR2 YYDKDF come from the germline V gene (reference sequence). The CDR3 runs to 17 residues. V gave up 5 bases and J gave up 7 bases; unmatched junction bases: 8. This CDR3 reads CATSPPGLAGGANEQFF. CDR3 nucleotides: TGTGCCACCAGCCCTCCGGGACTAGCGGGAGGGGCGAATGAGCAGTTCTTC.

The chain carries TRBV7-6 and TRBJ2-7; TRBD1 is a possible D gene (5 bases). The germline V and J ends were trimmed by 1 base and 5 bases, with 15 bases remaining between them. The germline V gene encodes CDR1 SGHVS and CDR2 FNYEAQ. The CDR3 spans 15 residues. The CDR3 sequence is CASSLVAGRLDEQYF. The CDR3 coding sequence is TGTGCCAGCAGCTTAGTAGCAGGGCGTCTTGACGAGCAGTACTTC. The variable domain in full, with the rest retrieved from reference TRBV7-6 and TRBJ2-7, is GAGVSQSPRYKVTKRGQDVALRCDPISGHVSLYWYRQALGQGPEFLTYFNYEAQQDKSGLPNDRFSAERPEGSISTLTIQRTEQRDSAMYRCASSLVAGRLDEQYFGPGTRLTVT.

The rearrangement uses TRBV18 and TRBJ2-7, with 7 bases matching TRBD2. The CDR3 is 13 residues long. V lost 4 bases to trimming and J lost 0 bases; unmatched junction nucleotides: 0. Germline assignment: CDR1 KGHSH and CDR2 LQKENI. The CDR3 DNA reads TGTGCCAGCTCACGCGGGGGCTCCTACGAGCAGTACTTC. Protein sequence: CASSRGGSYEQYF.

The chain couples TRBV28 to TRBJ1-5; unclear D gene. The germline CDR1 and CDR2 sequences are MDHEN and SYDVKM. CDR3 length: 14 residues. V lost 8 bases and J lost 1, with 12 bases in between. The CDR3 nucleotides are TGTGCCAGCCAATTTAGTGTGAGCAATCAGCCCCAGCATTTT. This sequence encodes CASQFSVSNQPQHF.

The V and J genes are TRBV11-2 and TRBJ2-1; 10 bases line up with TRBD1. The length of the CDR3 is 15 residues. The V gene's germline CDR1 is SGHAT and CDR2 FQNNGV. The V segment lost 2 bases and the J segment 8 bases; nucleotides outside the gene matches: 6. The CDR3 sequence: CASSLPGQGRYEQFF. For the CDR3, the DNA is TGTGCCAGCAGCTTACCGGGACAGGGGAGGTATGAGCAGTTCTTC.

CDR3 residues: CASSESRGRPEAFF. As DNA, the CDR3 is TGTGCCAGCAGTGAATCTAGAGGAAGGCCTGAAGCTTTCTTT. The chain links TRBV6-1 to TRBJ1-1; D is undetermined. Germline V gene data show CDR1 as MNHNS and CDR2 as SASEGT. The CDR3 loop spans 14 amino acids. V was shortened by 2 bases and J by 6 bases, with 13 bases between the two germline ends.

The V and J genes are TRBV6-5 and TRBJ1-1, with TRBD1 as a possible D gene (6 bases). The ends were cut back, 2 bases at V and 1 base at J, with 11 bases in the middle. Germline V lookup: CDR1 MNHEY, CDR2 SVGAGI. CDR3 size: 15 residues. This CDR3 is CASSYSRTENTEAFF. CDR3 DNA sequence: TGTGCCAGCAGTTACAGTCGGACAGAGAACACTGAAGCTTTCTTT.

Here the CDR3 reads CASYSGGAYNEQFF. DNA for the CDR3: TGCGCCAGCTATAGCGGGGGAGCCTACAATGAGCAGTTCTTC. The rearrangement joins TRBV5-1 to TRBJ2-1, with TRBD2 matching 9 bases. CDR1 and CDR2 (germline): SGHRS, YFSETQ. This CDR3 comprises 14 residues. With 7 bases clipped from V and 2 bases from J, the junction kept 4 bases outside the gene matches.

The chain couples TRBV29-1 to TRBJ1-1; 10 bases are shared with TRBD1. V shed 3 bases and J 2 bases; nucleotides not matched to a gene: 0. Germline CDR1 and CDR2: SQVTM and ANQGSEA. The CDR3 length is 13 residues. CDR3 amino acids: CSVETGGNTEAFF. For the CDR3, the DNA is TGCAGCGTTGAGACAGGGGGCAACACTGAAGCTTTCTTT.

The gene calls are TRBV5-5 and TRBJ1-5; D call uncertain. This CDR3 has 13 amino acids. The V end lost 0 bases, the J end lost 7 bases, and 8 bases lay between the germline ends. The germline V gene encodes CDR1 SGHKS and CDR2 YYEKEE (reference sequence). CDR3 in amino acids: CASSLGGEQPQHF. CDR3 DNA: TGTGCCAGCAGCTTGGGAGGTGAACAGCCCCAGCATTTT.

CDR3 protein: CASSDPGQGYTEAFF. The CDR3 DNA reads TGTGCCAGCAGTGATCCGGGACAGGGGTACACTGAAGCTTTCTTT. V gene TRBV25-1 combines with J gene TRBJ1-1, with 10 positions matching TRBD1. Per the germline V gene, CDR1 is MGHDK and CDR2 is SYGVNS. V was clipped by 3 bases and J by 3 bases; unmatched bases: 4. This CDR3 has 15 amino acids.